One and the same sample provided the 29 T cell receptor beta chains below, sequenced in a study of blood T cell repertoires in COVID-19. Assay used: immunoSEQ multiplex PCR; TCRdb lists only in-frame clones, some missing. Of about 370,000 clones listed, approximately 92% are singletons. The sample taken for sequencing was PBMCs or T cells enriched from blood (not recorded which). The receptor set was obtained from a man younger than 35 who had recovered from COVID-19.

This chain links TRBV2 with TRBJ2-1, with D uncertain. V lost 6 bases, J lost 5 bases, and 11 bases lay in between. Per germline, CDR1 SNHLY and CDR2 FYNNEI. This CDR3 is built from 13 residues. DNA for the CDR3: TGTGCCAGCAGCCTGGGCCTACACAATGAGCAGTTCTTC. Its protein product is CASSLGLHNEQFF.

V gene TRBV7-9 combines with J gene TRBJ1-3; no firm D call. CDR1 SEHNR and CDR2 FQNEAQ come from the germline V gene (reference sequence). The CDR3 is made up of 14 amino acids. V shed 4 bases and J shed 4 bases, with 11 bases lying between them. CDR3 in DNA: TGTGCCAGCAGCTACAAAGTCTCGGGAAACACCATATATTTT. It is translated as CASSYKVSGNTIYF.

The chain is built from TRBV7-3 and TRBJ2-2, with TRBD1 identical over 9 bases. Unmatched junction bases numbered 7, after V lost 5 bases and J lost 6 bases. Germline V gives CDR1 SGHTA, CDR2 FQGTGA. There are 15 residues in the CDR3. CDR3 DNA: TGTGCCAGCAGCCTCACAGGGGGCGCGGCCGGGGAGCTGTTTTTT. Its translation: CASSLTGGAAGELFF. Using reference TRBV7-3 and TRBJ2-2 for the parts outside the CDR3, the full variable domain is GAGVSQTPSNKVTEKGKYVELRCDPISGHTALYWYRQSLGQGPEFLIYFQGTGAADDSGLPNDRFFAVRPEGSVSTLKIQRTERGDSAVYLCASSLTGGAAGELFFGEGSRLTVL.

V usage is TRBV28 and J usage is TRBJ2-5; 11 positions match TRBD2. The germline gives CDR1 MDHEN, CDR2 SYDVKM. The CDR3 extends over 15 amino acids. V lost 4 bases to trimming and J lost 6 bases; unmatched junction nucleotides: 7. This CDR3 reads CASSSPGLAGQTQYF. DNA of the CDR3: TGTGCCAGCAGTTCCCCCGGACTAGCGGGCCAGACCCAGTACTTC.

This clone was counted once. The V gene is TRBV6-5, the J gene TRBJ2-5, with 14 bases identical to TRBD2. The CDR3 runs 16 residues. With V trimmed by 2 bases and J by 7 bases, 6 bases remained unmatched. The germline V gene has CDR1 MNHEY and CDR2 SVGAGI. The CDR3 DNA sequence: TGTGCCAGCAGTTACGGGACTAGCGGGGGCTTTGGGACCCAGTACTTC. Its protein product is CASSYGTSGGFGTQYF.

This chain links TRBV10-2 with TRBJ1-5; TRBD1 is a possible D gene (6 bases). The ends were cut back, 6 bases at V and 1 base at J, with 16 bases in the middle. In germline, CDR1 is WSHSY, CDR2 SAAADI. This CDR3 is 16 amino acids long. In DNA form, the CDR3 reads TGCGCCAGCAGGGCAGGGGACCTTGGGAGCAATCAGCCCCAGCATTTT. Translation gives CASRAGDLGSNQPQHF.

The gene calls are TRBV2 and TRBJ1-6; D gene uncertain. This CDR3 is built from 14 residues. Trimming cost V 2 bases and J 5 bases, with 7 bases left between them. The germline V gene encodes CDR1 SNHLY and CDR2 FYNNEI. The chain's CDR3 is CASSETGNNSPLHF. CDR3 DNA: TGTGCCAGCAGTGAAACGGGTAATAATTCACCCCTCCACTTT.

This rearrangement joins TRBV9 to TRBJ2-1; 10 nucleotides agree with TRBD1. Germline V gene sequence: CDR1 SGDLS, CDR2 YYNGEE. After removal of 3 bases from V and 4 bases from J, the junction contained 13 bases not matched to a gene. The CDR3 consists of 18 residues. CDR3 amino acids: CASSAFDRGRSEYNEQFF. The CDR3, as DNA: TGTGCCAGCAGCGCCTTCGACAGGGGGCGGTCGGAGTACAATGAGCAGTTCTTC.

The genes are TRBV7-3 and TRBJ1-1; TRBD1 aligns across 8 bases. The junction had 7 bases not matched to a gene; V was cut back by 5 bases and J by 11 bases. The CDR3 spans 12 residues. Germline CDR1 and CDR2: SGHTA and FQGTGA. The DNA of the CDR3 is TGTGCCAGCAGCGCATCAGGGGGCCTTGCTTTCTTT. Its protein is CASSASGGLAFF. The variable domain in full, with the rest retrieved from reference TRBV7-3 and TRBJ1-1, is GAGVSQTPSNKVTEKGKYVELRCDPISGHTALYWYRQSLGQGPEFLIYFQGTGAADDSGLPNDRFFAVRPEGSVSTLKIQRTERGDSAVYLCASSASGGLAFFGQGTRLTVV.

This clone occurred a few times. As DNA, the CDR3 is TGTGCCAGCAGCGTAGAGGCAGGGGTGGACTATGGCTACACCTTC. Residues: CASSVEAGVDYGYTF. This rearrangement joins TRBV9 to TRBJ1-2; TRBD1 might be the D (6 bases). The CDR3 length is 15 residues. Per germline, CDR1 SGDLS and CDR2 YYNGEE. The ends were cut back, 0 bases at V and 3 bases at J, with 12 bases in the middle.

This chain connects TRBV9 to TRBJ1-3; no firm D call. Trimming pared 3 bases from V and 3 bases from J, leaving 4 bases between. The germline V gene encodes CDR1 SGDLS and CDR2 YYNGEE. This CDR3 is built from 12 residues. CDR3 residues: CASSGSGNTIYF. CDR3 DNA: TGTGCCAGCAGCGGTAGTGGAAACACCATATATTTT.

The chain joins TRBV24-1 to TRBJ2-5, with D tentatively TRBD2 (5 bases). Germline CDR1 KGHDR, CDR2 SFDVKD. There are 16 residues in the CDR3. Trimming took 5 bases from V and 0 from J, leaving 15 bases between them. DNA for the CDR3: TGTGCCACCAGTGTTCGTATAGGAGGATACCAAGAGACCCAGTACTTC. Translation: CATSVRIGGYQETQYF.

The chain couples TRBV5-5 to TRBJ2-7; perhaps TRBD2 as D (5 bases). V lost 2 bases and J 7 bases, leaving 13 bases between the germline ends. The CDR3 is made up of 13 amino acids. The V gene's germline CDR1 is SGHKS and CDR2 YYEKEE (reference sequence). The CDR3 DNA reads as TGTGCCAGCAGCTTTGCGTCGGAGGCGGAGCAGTACTTC. Translation gives CASSFASEAEQYF.

The rearrangement uses TRBV2 and TRBJ2-1; 9 nucleotides agree with TRBD2. The germline gives CDR1 SNHLY, CDR2 FYNNEI. The CDR3 consists of 16 residues. The V gene end was trimmed by 5 bases and the J gene end by 5 bases; junction bases not matched to a gene: 10. In DNA form, the CDR3 reads TGTGCCAGCAGTCATACCACTAGCGGGTCGAACAATGAGCAGTTCTTC. This translates into CASSHTTSGSNNEQFF.

In this sample, this clone turned up once. Written as DNA, the CDR3 is TGCGCCAGCGGGACAGTAAATTCACCCCTCCACTTT. It is translated as CASGTVNSPLHF. The chain uses TRBV5-1 and TRBJ1-6; 7 bases fit TRBD1. Germline CDR1 and CDR2: SGHRS and YFSETQ. V lost 7 bases, J lost 7 bases, and 2 bases stayed unmatched. The CDR3 totals 12 residues. The complete variable domain, with remaining parts taken from reference TRBV5-1 and TRBJ1-6, reads KAGVTQTPRYLIKTRGQQVTLSCSPISGHRSVSWYQQTPGQGLQFLFEYFSETQRNKGNFPGRFSGRQFSNSRSEMNVSTLELGDSALYLCASGTVNSPLHFGNGTRLTVT.

The chain employs TRBV29-1 and TRBJ1-2; the match to TRBD1 covers 7 bases. The germline gives CDR1 SQVTM, CDR2 ANQGSEA. The V gene end was trimmed by 4 bases and the J gene end by 8 bases; junction bases not matched to a gene: 10. This CDR3 has 13 residues. The DNA for the CDR3 is TGCAGCGTTGCCCCGACAGGGTCGGCGGGCTACACCTTC. It translates to CSVAPTGSAGYTF.

The genes are TRBV9 and TRBJ2-3; perhaps TRBD2 as D (6 bases). Trimming shortened V by 4 bases and J by 2 bases, and 14 bases separated the two germline ends. Germline V gene sequence: CDR1 SGDLS, CDR2 YYNGEE. CDR3 length: 15 amino acids. The CDR3 loop is CASSSLAFDTDTQYF. The CDR3, as DNA: TGTGCCAGCAGCTCGCTAGCGTTCGACACAGATACGCAGTATTTT.

The chain carries TRBV13 and TRBJ2-5; maybe TRBD1 (5 bases). The germline V and J ends were trimmed by 1 base and 2 bases, with 8 bases remaining between them. CDR1 PRHDT and CDR2 FYEKMQ come from the germline V gene (reference sequence). This CDR3 region has 14 residues. The CDR3 protein is CASSLAQGQETQYF. The CDR3 region has the DNA TGTGCCAGCAGCTTAGCGCAGGGACAAGAGACCCAGTACTTC.

The chain couples TRBV18 to TRBJ1-1, with unresolved D. Per the germline V gene, CDR1 is KGHSH and CDR2 is LQKENI. This CDR3 contains 16 residues. V lost 3 bases and J 0 bases, leaving 14 bases between the germline ends. The CDR3: CASSPTTGKLNTEAFF. DNA for the CDR3: TGTGCCAGCTCACCTACCACGGGGAAACTGAACACTGAAGCTTTCTTT.

The chain carries TRBV29-1 and TRBJ1-2; TRBD1 agrees at 9 bases. Germline CDR1 and CDR2: SQVTM and ANQGSEA. Trimming cost V 3 bases and J 2 bases; bases outside gene matches: 10. The CDR3 runs 16 residues. The CDR3 sequence: CSVESLIGQGNYGYTF. The CDR3 DNA follows: TGCAGCGTTGAGAGTTTGATCGGACAGGGGAACTATGGCTACACCTTC.

V is TRBV4-1 and J is TRBJ1-6; 7 bases are a match to TRBD1. V was pared by 1 base and J by 11 bases, with 5 bases of the junction left unmatched. This CDR3 comprises 14 residues. Germline V gene sequence: CDR1 MGHRA, CDR2 YSYEKL. CDR3 sequence: CASSQGQGGPPLHF. CDR3 coding DNA: TGCGCCAGCAGCCAAGGACAGGGTGGGCCACCCCTCCACTTT.

Comments on this clone: An end of the junction does not agree with germline; a read error may underlie this. The V and J genes are TRBV10-3 and TRBJ2-7; perhaps TRBD2 as D (6 bases). The germline gives CDR1 ENHRY, CDR2 SYGVKD. The CDR3 sequence is 13 residues long. The DNA of the CDR3 is TGTGCCATCAGTGAGTGGGACTCCGACGAGCAGTACTTC. This translates into CAISEWDSDEQYF.

CDR3 loop: CASSPSTGEGYTF. CDR3 nucleotides: TGTGCCAGTAGTCCCTCGACAGGGGAAGGCTACACCTTC. The chain joins TRBV19 to TRBJ1-2; TRBD1 matches at 8 bases. Germline trimming cut 5 bases from V and 8 bases from J; bases unmatched to any gene: 7. CDR3 length: 13 residues. CDR1 LNHDA and CDR2 SQIVND come from the germline V gene (reference sequence).

DNA of the CDR3: TGTGCCAGCAGTTATGGGGCTAGCGGGGGCCCCAAGACCCAGTACTTC. Translation: CASSYGASGGPKTQYF. This chain links TRBV6-5 with TRBJ2-5; 10 bases fit TRBD2. The length of the CDR3 is 16 residues. Per germline, CDR1 MNHEY and CDR2 SVGAGI. J was trimmed by 6 bases and V by 3 bases; bases with no gene match: 10.

This chain connects TRBV4-1 to TRBJ2-1, with D perhaps matching TRBD2 (6 bases). CDR1 and CDR2 (germline): MGHRA, YSYEKL. V was cut by 0 bases and J by 0 bases, with 9 bases left in between. The length of the CDR3 is 16 residues. The CDR3 reads CASSQETRGSYNEQFF. DNA for the CDR3: TGCGCCAGCAGCCAAGAGACGCGGGGCTCCTACAATGAGCAGTTCTTC.

The V and J genes are TRBV9 and TRBJ2-2; D possibly corresponds to TRBD2 (6 bases). This CDR3 is built from 15 residues. Germline values: CDR1 SGDLS, CDR2 YYNGEE. V was cut by 6 bases and J by 4 bases, with 16 bases left in between. This CDR3 reads CASTGDPGSTGELFF. The CDR3 nucleotides read TGTGCCAGCACCGGCGATCCCGGGAGCACCGGGGAGCTGTTTTTT. Full variable domain (missing parts from reference TRBV9 and TRBJ2-2): DSGVTQTPKHLITATGQRVTLRCSPRSGDLSVYWYQQSLDQGLQFLIQYYNGEERAKGNILERFSAQQFPDLHSELNLSSLELGDSALYFCASTGDPGSTGELFFGEGSRLTVL.

The CDR3 loop reads CASSQEEGRGGYTF. The CDR3 coding sequence is TGCGCCAGCAGCCAAGAAGAGGGCCGAGGCGGCTACACCTTC. The V call is TRBV4-1, the J call TRBJ1-2; D is unresolved. Looked up from germline, CDR1 is MGHRA and CDR2 is YSYEKL. V was pared by 0 bases and J by 8 bases, with 13 bases between. The CDR3 spans 14 residues.

V gene TRBV19 combines with J gene TRBJ2-3; TRBD2 matches 10 bases. The trim removed 5 bases at V and 4 bases at J, leaving 6 bases unmatched. Looked up from germline, CDR1 is LNHDA and CDR2 is SQIVND (reference sequence). The CDR3 is made up of 15 amino acids. The CDR3 loop is CASSHGLAEADTQYF. DNA for the CDR3: TGTGCCAGTAGTCACGGACTAGCGGAGGCAGATACGCAGTATTTT. The variable domain in full, completed from reference TRBV19 and TRBJ2-3, reads DGGITQSPKYLFRKEGQNVTLSCEQNLNHDAMYWYRQDPGQGLRLIYYSQIVNDFQKGDIAEGYSVSREKKESFPLTVTSAQKNPTAFYLCASSHGLAEADTQYFGPGTRLTVL.

In DNA, the CDR3 is TGTGCCAGCAGCTTGATGGGGACACGGGGCTATGGCTACACCTTC. Translated, it gives CASSLMGTRGYGYTF. V usage is TRBV5-4 and J usage is TRBJ1-2, with a tentative D call TRBD1 (6 bases). Germline CDR1 and CDR2: SGHNT and YYREEE (reference sequence). The CDR3 length is 15 residues. Trimming removed 1 base from V and 4 bases from J, with 14 bases in between.